This T cell receptor (beta chain) was profiled in a study of CD8 T cells in Susac syndrome (dated by TCRdb to the late 2010s). Context from the whole study: Among the sequenced Susac syndrome patients, five or six had clinically active disease and eight were in clinical remission. Susac syndrome patients were therapy-naive, on corticosteroids (some also receiving IVIg), or on IVIg alone at blood withdrawal. Whether CD8+ T cell activation and differentiation in Susac syndrome was antigen driven was tested using repertoire sequencing.

The research as a whole found: The number of individuals in the TCR sequencing and HLA analysis was acknowledged as relatively small. No clonal expansion was detected in the CD4+ T cell repertoire of Susac syndrome patients.

RNA was extracted using the RNeasy kit, and about 0.5 to 1 ug of the RNA was reverse transcribed with random hexamers. The immunoSEQ multiplex PCR assay, covering 54 Vbeta and 13 Jbeta segments, was used to amplify TCR beta CDR3 regions. To correct PCR amplification bias, a synthetic template baseline was used for both primer optimization and computational correction. For the original study's pipeline: Reads were annotated to V, D and J genes according to IMGT and were analyzed with immunoSEQ Analyzer, with only productive sequences retained. Clonality was calculated as one minus the Shannon entropy normalized by log2 of the number of productive unique sequences. Public and private clones were assessed among the 100 most prevalent clones of each patient and control. A clone was defined as Susac-specific if it was absent from the healthy and MS cohorts, from 1052 published viral clones and from other ImmuneACCESS disease sequences. The public reads were reanalyzed by TCRdb: fastp trimming at Q25, MiXCR alignment, in-frame beta chains only. Rows matching on CDR3 protein sequence are summarized as one entry with the most common DNA and genes. TCRdb assigned the V and J calls; the authors' analysis was not used. Here the sample has about 180,000 distinct CDR3 sequences; roughly 94% occur a single time. The top ten hold 0.099% of the sample.

Peripheral blood CD8+ and CD4+ T cells from healthy donors, Susac syndrome patients and multiple sclerosis patients were profiled using high-throughput TCR beta sequencing. Recently defined diagnostic criteria for definite or probable disease were met by the Susac syndrome patients. Bulk CD8+ and CD4+ T cells were purified by magnetic negative isolation, while CD8+ TEMRA cells were enriched using FACS. Blood was drawn into EDTA tubes, processed within 24 hours, and PBMCs were isolated by density gradient centrifugation. PBMCs intended for TCR sequencing were cryopreserved in liquid nitrogen and were subsequently thawed in a 37 degrees C water bath. The sorted or isolated CD4+, CD8+ and CD8+ TEMRA cells reached a purity of at least 90%. Notes on this clonotype: Its antigen has not been determined. Per-nucleotide qualities are absent, and no much larger clonotype sits a single base away.

Unmatched junction bases come to 4, with V trimmed by 0 bases and J by 8 bases. The CDR3 covers 14 residues, taking in both the cysteine and the phenylalanine. The CDR3 DNA has 42 bases and is translated from base 1. CDR1 and CDR2 are drawn from the germline V gene (reference sequence): DFQATT, SNEGSKA. The sequenced sample was CD4+ T cells from PBMCs. Recombination connected TRBV20-1 to TRBJ2-1, and 10 junction bases match TRBD2. The sequence came from a human donor with Susac syndrome. The nucleotides are TGCAGTGCTAGAGATACTAGCGGGGAGCATGAGCAGTTCTTC. Its coded protein is CSARDTSGEHEQFF.